A selection of T cell receptor beta chains follows, all from one sample in a study of OX40 agonist ivuxolimab in advanced cancers. The method was immunoSEQ multiplex PCR; TCRdb's version includes in-frame clones alone and lacks a portion of them. The table shows about 64,000 clones, with approximately 90% occurring only once. The source was CD4+ or CD8+ T cells sorted from blood, collected in a trial of the OX40 agonist ivuxolimab. These receptor sequences come from an adult with an advanced solid tumor such as melanoma, head and neck, liver or kidney cancer. The CDR3 runs from the conserved cysteine through the conserved F or W. The D gene is left open where the match is weak. Not every row has a clone size; where given, it reads once, few, many or a size class.

j_gene: TRBJ1-1
abundance: NA
d_gene: NA
v_gene: TRBV10-3
CDR3aa: CAISESTGNTEAFF
CDR3nt: TGTGCCATCAGTGAGTCGACAGGGAACACTGAAGCTTTCTTT

j_gene: TRBJ1-5
abundance: NA
d_gene: TRBD1
v_gene: TRBV19
CDR3aa: CASRWGQDSNQPQHF
CDR3nt: TGTGCCAGTAGATGGGGACAGGATAGCAATCAGCCCCAGCATTTT

j_gene: TRBJ1-1
abundance: NA
d_gene: NA
v_gene: TRBV9
CDR3aa: CASSQDSLNTEAFF
CDR3nt: TGTGCCAGCAGTCAGGACAGCTTGAACACTGAAGCTTTCTTT

j_gene: TRBJ2-1
abundance: NA
d_gene: NA
v_gene: TRBV19
CDR3aa: CASRLDFYGEQFF
CDR3nt: TGTGCCAGTAGGTTGGATTTTTATGGTGAGCAGTTCTTC

j_gene: TRBJ1-1
abundance: NA
d_gene: NA
v_gene: TRBV10-1
CDR3aa: CASSDPGLGTEAFF
CDR3nt: TGCGCCAGCAGTGACCCAGGGCTGGGGACTGAAGCTTTCTTT

j_gene: TRBJ2-1
abundance: NA
d_gene: NA
v_gene: TRBV11-3
CDR3aa: CASSLGIGAYNEQFF
CDR3nt: TGTGCCAGCAGCTTAGGGATAGGCGCCTACAATGAGCAGTTCTTC

j_gene: TRBJ2-7
abundance: NA
d_gene: TRBD2
v_gene: TRBV28
CDR3aa: CASTVFSGRVYEQYF
CDR3nt: TGTGCCAGCACGGTTTTTAGCGGGAGAGTATACGAGCAGTACTTC

j_gene: TRBJ2-3
abundance: NA
d_gene: NA
v_gene: TRBV7-2
CDR3aa: CASARDFTDTQYF
CDR3nt: TGTGCCAGCGCCCGGGACTTCACAGATACGCAGTATTTT

j_gene: TRBJ2-2
abundance: NA
d_gene: NA
v_gene: TRBV2
CDR3aa: CASRQRTGFDGELFF
CDR3nt: TGTGCCAGCAGACAGAGGACCGGGTTCGACGGGGAGCTGTTTTTT

j_gene: TRBJ1-2
abundance: once
d_gene: NA
v_gene: TRBV29-1
CDR3aa: CSVVGGEGYGYTF
CDR3nt: TGCAGCGTTGTTGGGGGGGAAGGGTATGGCTACACCTTC

j_gene: TRBJ2-5
abundance: NA
d_gene: NA
v_gene: TRBV19
CDR3aa: CASSPRGGETQYF
CDR3nt: TGTGCCAGTAGTCCGAGGGGGGGGGAGACCCAGTACTTC

j_gene: TRBJ2-2
abundance: NA
d_gene: NA
v_gene: TRBV30
CDR3aa: CAWSVFGTNTGELFF
CDR3nt: TGTGCCTGGAGTGTATTCGGGACTAACACCGGGGAGCTGTTTTTT

j_gene: TRBJ1-5
abundance: few
d_gene: NA
v_gene: TRBV7-2
CDR3aa: CASSPEGVQPQHF
CDR3nt: TGTGCCAGCAGCCCCGAGGGGGTTCAGCCCCAGCATTTT

j_gene: TRBJ2-1
abundance: NA
d_gene: NA
v_gene: TRBV27
CDR3aa: CASSLARSYNEQFF
CDR3nt: TGTGCCAGCAGTTTAGCCCGATCTTACAATGAGCAGTTCTTC

j_gene: TRBJ1-1
abundance: few
d_gene: NA
v_gene: TRBV6-1
CDR3aa: CASSVDRPKMNTEAFF
CDR3nt: TGTGCCAGCAGTGTAGACAGGCCCAAAATGAACACTGAAGCTTTCTTT

j_gene: TRBJ2-3
abundance: NA
d_gene: TRBD2
v_gene: TRBV27
CDR3aa: CASSLSWGGGTDTQYF
CDR3nt: TGTGCCAGCAGTTTATCCTGGGGAGGGGGCACAGATACGCAGTATTTT

j_gene: TRBJ2-3
abundance: NA
d_gene: TRBD2
v_gene: TRBV11-2
CDR3aa: CASSLAALAEGTDTQYF
CDR3nt: TGTGCCAGCAGCTTAGCAGCGCTAGCGGAGGGCACAGATACGCAGTATTTT

j_gene: TRBJ2-7
abundance: NA
d_gene: TRBD2
v_gene: TRBV19
CDR3aa: CASSTRTSGSPEQYF
CDR3nt: TGTGCCAGTAGTACCCGGACTAGCGGGAGTCCCGAGCAGTACTTC

j_gene: TRBJ2-1
abundance: NA
d_gene: NA
v_gene: TRBV7-9
CDR3aa: CASSSLAGSYNEQFF
CDR3nt: TGTGCCAGCAGCTCCTTGGCGGGGAGTTACAATGAGCAGTTCTTC

j_gene: TRBJ1-1
abundance: NA
d_gene: TRBD1
v_gene: TRBV11-3
CDR3aa: CASSFGTGGAFF
CDR3nt: TGTGCCAGCAGCTTCGGGACAGGGGGAGCTTTCTTT

j_gene: TRBJ1-1
abundance: once
d_gene: NA
v_gene: TRBV29-1
CDR3aa: CSVEGNTEAFF
CDR3nt: TGCAGCGTTGAGGGGAACACTGAAGCTTTCTTT

j_gene: TRBJ2-7
abundance: NA
d_gene: TRBD2
v_gene: TRBV6-1
CDR3aa: CASSGGTSSGEQYF
CDR3nt: TGTGCCAGCAGTGGCGGGACTAGCTCCGGGGAGCAGTACTTC

j_gene: TRBJ2-2
abundance: NA
d_gene: NA
v_gene: TRBV9
CDR3aa: CASSVDGPNTGELFF
CDR3nt: TGTGCCAGCAGCGTAGATGGACCAAACACCGGGGAGCTGTTTTTT

j_gene: TRBJ2-5
abundance: NA
d_gene: TRBD2
v_gene: TRBV6-5
CDR3aa: CASSYSAAGIGETQYF
CDR3nt: TGTGCCAGCAGTTACTCGGCAGCGGGAATAGGAGAGACCCAGTACTTC